Presented here are 18 T cell receptor beta chains from one specimen sequenced in a study of blood T cell repertoires in COVID-19. Some clones are missing from TCRdb's copy, which holds only in-frame ones; the method was immunoSEQ multiplex PCR. The table includes a few hundred thousand clones, 89% detected once. Sequenced input: peripheral blood. The receptors shown here come from a woman between 40 and 50 years old who had recovered from COVID-19.

This sequence joins TRBV7-9 and TRBJ2-2; tentative D call: TRBD1 (5 bases). Germline assignment: CDR1 SEHNR and CDR2 FQNEAQ (reference sequence). Trimming cost V 2 bases and J 3 bases, with 16 bases left between them. This CDR3 region has 17 residues. Here the CDR3 DNA reads TGTGCCAGCAGCTTAATTGCCGTGGCCAGGGACACCGGGGAGCTGTTTTTT. Residues: CASSLIAVARDTGELFF.

The chain uses TRBV30 and TRBJ1-1; D gene uncertain. The CDR3 has 14 residues. Germline V gene sequence: CDR1 GTSNPN, CDR2 SVGIG (reference sequence). V dropped 3 bases and J dropped 0 bases, with 11 bases sitting between them. CDR3 loop: CAWRRRQMNTEAFF. The CDR3 DNA is TGTGCCTGGAGAAGGAGGCAGATGAACACTGAAGCTTTCTTT. The variable domain in full, with the rest retrieved from reference TRBV30 and TRBJ1-1, is SQTIHQWPATLVQPVGSPLSLECTVEGTSNPNLYWYRQAAGRGLQLLFYSVGIGQISSEVPQNLSASRPQDRQFILSSKKLLLSDSGFYLCAWRRRQMNTEAFFGQGTRLTVV.

V is TRBV2 and J is TRBJ2-1; 8 nucleotides line up with TRBD2. There are 13 residues in the CDR3. Germline assignment: CDR1 SNHLY and CDR2 FYNNEI. CDR3 coding DNA: TGTGCTTGCCGGGGGGGGTCCTACAATGAGCAGTTCTTC. Translation: CACRGGSYNEQFF.

This chain joins TRBV7-2 and TRBJ1-2; unclear D gene. Germline V gene lookup returns CDR1 SGHTA and CDR2 FQGNSA. This CDR3 is 17 amino acids long. V was shortened by 8 bases and J by 0 bases, with 22 bases between the two germline ends. The DNA for the CDR3 is TGTGCCAGCGAACCCTTTTGGAACTATCCAGCTAACTATGGCTACACCTTC. Residues: CASEPFWNYPANYGYTF.

This chain joins TRBV7-6 and TRBJ2-7; 8 nucleotides align to TRBD2. The CDR3 extends over 15 amino acids. Losses at the gene ends were 5 bases for V and 2 bases for J; bases not matched to a gene: 8. Looked up from germline, CDR1 is SGHVS and CDR2 is FNYEAQ. CDR3 protein: CASSPIGLAAYEQYF. As DNA, the CDR3 is TGTGCCAGCAGCCCTATTGGACTAGCCGCCTACGAGCAGTACTTC.

The chain joins TRBV9 to TRBJ1-1; D unresolved. CDR1 and CDR2 from the germline V gene are SGDLS and YYNGEE. There are 14 residues in the CDR3. The V end was cut by 0 bases, the J end by 1 base, with 7 bases between. The CDR3: CASSVAIQNTEAFF. CDR3 nucleotide sequence: TGTGCCAGCAGCGTAGCAATACAGAACACTGAAGCTTTCTTT. The full variable domain, completed using reference TRBV9 and TRBJ1-1, is DSGVTQTPKHLITATGQRVTLRCSPRSGDLSVYWYQQSLDQGLQFLIQYYNGEERAKGNILERFSAQQFPDLHSELNLSSLELGDSALYFCASSVAIQNTEAFFGQGTRLTVV.

The rearrangement joins TRBV19 to TRBJ1-1, with 7 nucleotides matching TRBD1. After removal of 9 bases from V and 4 bases from J, the junction contained 8 bases not matched to a gene. CDR3 length equals 13 residues. Germline CDR1 and CDR2: LNHDA and SQIVND (reference sequence). The CDR3 sequence is CASSGTVITEAFF. Here the CDR3 DNA reads TGTGCCAGCTCCGGGACAGTTATCACTGAAGCTTTCTTT.

This chain joins TRBV6-5 and TRBJ1-1; a possible D gene is TRBD1 (5 bases). Trimming pared 6 bases from V and 4 bases from J, leaving 12 bases between. Germline V gene sequence: CDR1 MNHEY, CDR2 SVGAGI. The length of the CDR3 is 13 residues. The CDR3 region has the DNA TGTGCCAGCAGGCCGGGACTGATCACTGAAGCTTTCTTT. Translating gives CASRPGLITEAFF.

In DNA, the CDR3 is TGTGCCAGCAGCAGAAGGGGGGGGAATCAGCCCCAGCATTTT. Amino acids: CASSRRGGNQPQHF. V usage is TRBV28 and J usage is TRBJ1-5; weak D call: TRBD1 (6 bases). Germline V lookup: CDR1 MDHEN, CDR2 SYDVKM. Trimming cost V 6 bases and J 4 bases, with 13 bases left between them. The CDR3 has 14 amino acids.

This chain connects TRBV2 to TRBJ2-3; D ambiguous. Trimming cost V 0 bases and J 1 base, with 11 bases left between them. The CDR3 is made up of 16 amino acids. CDR1 and CDR2 from the germline V gene are SNHLY and FYNNEI. Here the CDR3 DNA reads TGTGCCAGCAGTGAAGCGCTGGCTACAGGCACAGATACGCAGTATTTT. As protein: CASSEALATGTDTQYF.

This clone was observed once. The CDR3 loop is CASSRGPRQGGEKLFF. Written as DNA, the CDR3 is TGTGCCAGCAGCCGTGGCCCCCGACAGGGAGGTGAAAAACTGTTTTTT. The chain carries TRBV9 and TRBJ1-4, with 7 bases matching TRBD1. The V and J ends lost 4 bases and 7 bases, in that order; junction bases with no gene match: 13. This CDR3 spans 16 amino acids. CDR1 is SGDLS, CDR2 YYNGEE, per germline.

The chain has TRBV11-3 and TRBJ2-1; weak D call: TRBD1 (6 bases). Trimming left V 5 bases short and J 5 bases short, with 19 bases between. CDR1 and CDR2 from the germline V gene are SGHNT and YENEEA. CDR3 length: 16 residues. The CDR3 region has the DNA TGTGCCAGCAGCCGAGGCCCAGGGGCCCAAAACAATGAGCAGTTCTTC. Its protein is CASSRGPGAQNNEQFF.

The chain combines TRBV9 with TRBJ2-1, with TRBD2 identical over 12 bases. CDR1 is SGDLS, CDR2 YYNGEE, per germline. V was pared by 2 bases and J by 0 bases, with 6 bases of the junction left unmatched. The CDR3 spans 18 residues. The CDR3 loop reads CASSVLAGGSFSYNEQFF. The CDR3 nucleotides are TGTGCCAGCAGCGTCCTAGCGGGAGGGTCCTTCTCCTACAATGAGCAGTTCTTC.

This chain connects TRBV9 to TRBJ2-1; tentatively, D is TRBD2 (6 bases). The germline CDR1 and CDR2 sequences are SGDLS and YYNGEE. The CDR3 consists of 18 residues. V lost 4 bases, J lost 0 bases, and 20 bases lay in between. CDR3 in DNA: TGTGCCAGCAGCTCCACGAGCGGGCAGGGCTTCTCCTACAATGAGCAGTTCTTC. This gives the protein CASSSTSGQGFSYNEQFF.

The chain carries TRBV27 and TRBJ2-3; 12 nucleotides agree with TRBD2. J gave up 4 bases and V 4 bases, and 6 bases lay outside the gene matches. Germline V gene sequence: CDR1 MNHEY, CDR2 SMNVEV (reference sequence). This CDR3 has 16 residues. The chain's CDR3 is CASSYSTSGRPDTQYF. In DNA, the CDR3 is TGTGCCAGCAGTTACTCGACTAGCGGGAGACCAGATACGCAGTATTTT.

J is TRBJ2-7 and V is TRBV13; D is undetermined. This CDR3 region has 13 residues. Germline V gene data show CDR1 as PRHDT and CDR2 as FYEKMQ (reference sequence). V lost 4 bases and J lost 2, with 9 bases in between. The CDR3 reads CASSSTAAYEQYF. The CDR3 DNA follows: TGTGCCAGCAGCTCCACCGCGGCCTACGAGCAGTACTTC.

The gene calls are TRBV7-2 and TRBJ2-4; 8 bases match TRBD1. Germline CDR1 is SGHTA and CDR2 is FQGNSA. V shed 5 bases, J shed 6 bases, and the junction held 6 bases outside the gene matches. This CDR3 region has 14 residues. The CDR3 bases are TGTGCCAGCAGCCAGGACAGGGAGAGAAACATTCAGTACTTC. It translates to CASSQDRERNIQYF.

This clone has only one observation. The CDR3 DNA sequence: TGTGCCAGCAGTGAAGCGCTCGGGGATCAGCCCCAGCATTTT. Translating gives CASSEALGDQPQHF. The V gene is TRBV6-1, the J gene TRBJ1-5; D not resolved. With 0 bases removed from V and 5 bases from J, the gap between germline ends came to 8 bases. The CDR3 contains 14 residues. CDR1 and CDR2 (germline): MNHNS, SASEGT.